These 10 T cell receptor beta chains share one sample of origin, sequenced in a study of CD8+CD57+ T cells in acquired aplastic anemia. Investigators profiled TCR beta VDJ and CDR3 from genomic DNA template. One entry per CDR3 protein results from TCRdb running MiXCR on the reads. This table holds approximately 250,000 distinct CDR3 sequences, less than 85% found once. Patients picked for sequencing had shown CD8+CD57+ cell expansion detected by flow cytometry. Source material: sorted CD4+, CD8+, or CD8+CD57+ T cells (not recorded which) from PBMCs. The receptors were gathered from a human donor with aplastic anemia.

This clonotype was seen once. One end of the junction fails to match germline, which may point to a read error. This chain links TRBV7-2 with TRBJ1-5; maybe TRBD1 (5 bases). CDR1 is SGHTA and CDR2 is FQGNSA in the germline V gene. This CDR3 has 13 residues. The CDR3 loop is CASSLGGDQDTQF. The CDR3 DNA follows: TGTGCCAGCAGCTTGGGGGGAGACCAGGACACGCAGTTT.

This clonotype was recorded only once. Because the CDR3's place on the DNA is in doubt, the DNA is left out and the CDR3 is given as listed by TCRdb. This chain joins TRBV7-2 and TRBJ1-2; no DNA check was done on the table's D call, TRBD1. Germline V gives CDR1 SGHTA, CDR2 FQGNSA. With termini counted, the CDR3 has 15 amino acids. The CDR3 reads CAISVGAGAQYGDTF.

The rearrangement uses TRBV7-6 and TRBJ1-5; maybe TRBD1 (6 bases). This CDR3 is built from 15 residues. Deletions cut 5 bases from V and 8 bases from J, with 19 bases between. CDR1 is SGHVS, CDR2 FNYEAQ, per germline. The CDR3: CASSMGHGTKEPQHF. The DNA for the CDR3 is TGTGCCAGCAGCATGGGACACGGGACAAAAGAGCCCCAGCATTTT. Full variable domain (missing parts from reference TRBV7-6 and TRBJ1-5): GAGVSQSPRYKVTKRGQDVALRCDPISGHVSLYWYRQALGQGPEFLTYFNYEAQQDKSGLPNDRFSAERPEGSISTLTIQRTEQRDSAMYRCASSMGHGTKEPQHFGDGTRLSIL.

The rearrangement links TRBV6-2 or TRBV6-3 to TRBJ1-5; possible D gene TRBD1, 5 bases. V was shortened by 7 bases and J by 8 bases, with 15 bases between the two germline ends. Germline V gene sequence: CDR1 MNHEY, CDR2 SVGEGT. This CDR3 spans 13 amino acids. In nucleotides, the CDR3 is TGTGCCAGCACGGCTAGCGAGACAGAGCCCCAGCATTTT. Amino acids: CASTASETEPQHF.

In this sample, this clonotype turned up a few times. The V call is TRBV19, the J call TRBJ2-7; D possibly corresponds to TRBD1 (7 bases). V was cut by 3 bases and J by 6 bases, with 18 bases left in between. This CDR3 has 15 amino acids. The germline gives CDR1 LNHDA, CDR2 SQIVND (reference sequence). The CDR3 DNA reads TGTGCCAGTAGTATGAACGTCGGAGGGGGCGGCGAGCAGTACTTC. Amino acid sequence: CASSMNVGGGGEQYF.

The chain carries TRBV2 and TRBJ2-1; possibly TRBD2 for D (6 bases). Per the germline V gene, CDR1 is SNHLY and CDR2 is FYNNEI. Trimming shortened V by 3 bases and J by 7 bases, and 10 bases separated the two germline ends. The length of the CDR3 is 13 residues. As DNA, the CDR3 is TGTGCCAGCAGTGATGGGAGGATAAATGAGCAGTTCTTC. It yields the protein CASSDGRINEQFF.

The V call is TRBV7-4, the J call TRBJ1-2; D is uncertain. Germline assignment: CDR1 SGHVT and CDR2 SQSDAQ. CDR3 length equals 14 residues. V lost 5 bases and J lost 12, with 22 bases in between. This CDR3 reads CASSLEINTGGHTF. The CDR3 region has the DNA TGTGCCAGCAGCCTAGAGATCAACACTGGTGGACACACCTTC.

The chain combines TRBV11-3 with TRBJ1-2; D is uncertain. CDR1 is SGHNT, CDR2 YENEEA, per germline. The V and J ends lost 6 bases and 8 bases respectively, with 13 bases between them. The CDR3 has 12 residues. In DNA, the CDR3 is TGTGCCAGCAGTTACGGCTCGAGAGGCTACACCTTC. This encodes CASSYGSRGYTF. Full variable domain (rest looked up from reference TRBV11-3 and TRBJ1-2): EAGVVQSPRYKIIEKKQPVAFWCNPISGHNTLYWYLQNLGQGPELLIRYENEEAVDDSQLPKDRFSAERLKGVDSTLKIQPAELGDSAVYLCASSYGSRGYTFGSGTRLTVV.

V gene TRBV5-1 combines with J gene TRBJ1-1; 11 bases map to TRBD1. Germline CDR1 SGHRS, CDR2 YFSETQ. The V and J ends lost 4 bases and 4 bases, in that order; junction bases with no gene match: 6. This CDR3 region has 15 residues. In DNA, the CDR3 is TGCGCCAGCAGCGCCGGGACAGGGGGTGCCACTGAAGCTTTCTTT. It translates to CASSAGTGGATEAFF.

Of note for this clonotype: The conserved phenylalanine or tryptophan normally closing the CDR3 is absent here, so this likely arose from a read error. The limits of the CDR3 on the DNA are not certain, so only TCRdb's listed CDR3 is given. V gene TRBV7-8 combines with J gene TRBJ2-2. Counting both end residues, the CDR3 totals 12 amino acids. CDR1 and CDR2 from the germline V gene are SGHVS and FQNEAQ. CDR3 amino acids: CASSLAAGEVLY.